Reported below is one T cell receptor beta chain. Looked up from germline, CDR1 is SNHLY and CDR2 is FYNNEI. V lost 6 bases and J lost 6; bases outside the gene matches: 8. This CDR3 contains 15 residues. This specimen comes from a study of blood T cell repertoires in COVID-19. In the study overall: Samples came from the United States, Italy and Spain, spanning acute and convalescent COVID-19. In each case, the material was cDNA or gDNA derived from T cells, B-cell-depleted T cells, or PBMCs.

Study processing details: Nucleated cell number was recorded as an estimate derived from reference gene primer amplification. Libraries were prepared by immunoSEQ multiplex PCR; TCRdb keeps only in-frame clonotypes and omits some of them. That table is the source of V, J and clone size, and D and trimming were worked out from the DNA. This sample carries 150,000 to 200,000 clones, around 86% of them seen once, and the ten largest clones take roughly 3.5%. The genes are TRBV2 and TRBJ2-3; TRBD2 aligns across 11 bases. The sequenced material came from peripheral blood. The source is a man in his sixties or seventies with acute or convalescent COVID-19. CDR3 protein: CASSGLAGRSDTQYF. The CDR3 nucleotides are TGTGCCAGCAGCGGACTAGCGGGTCGTTCGGATACGCAGTATTTT.